These T cell receptor beta chains were read from a single sample in a study of radiation and T cells in renal cell carcinoma. Repertoires were generated with immunoSEQ multiplex PCR, while TCRdb's copy carries only in-frame clones and drops some. This sample has some 100,000 clones, with about four fifths found just once. The starting material was blood, obtained from a patient whose treatment included radiotherapy and nephrectomy. The receptors originated from a man in his 60s with renal cell carcinoma. CDR3s include the opening cysteine and the closing phenylalanine or tryptophan. D genes are given only for firm matches. The size of a clone is reported for some rows only, either as once, few or many, or as a class for expanded clones.

d_gene: TRBD1
v_gene: TRBV6-1
abundance: -
j_gene: TRBJ1-5
CDR3nt: TGTGCCAGCAGTTCCGGGACAGATAGCAATCAGCCCCAGCATTTT
CDR3aa: CASSSGTDSNQPQHF

d_gene: TRBD2
v_gene: TRBV13
abundance: -
j_gene: TRBJ2-1
CDR3nt: TGTGCCAGCAGCCTACAGGGACTAGCGGAATACTACAATGAGCAGTTCTTC
CDR3aa: CASSLQGLAEYYNEQFF

d_gene: -
v_gene: TRBV5-1
abundance: many
j_gene: TRBJ1-1
CDR3nt: TGCGCCAGCAGCTTGGACGCGGGCACTGAAGCTTTCTTT
CDR3aa: CASSLDAGTEAFF

d_gene: -
v_gene: TRBV27
abundance: -
j_gene: TRBJ2-6
CDR3nt: TGTGCCAGCAGTCCGGAAGGGGTGTCTGGGGCCAACGTCCTGACTTTC
CDR3aa: CASSPEGVSGANVLTF

d_gene: -
v_gene: TRBV9
abundance: few
j_gene: TRBJ1-1
CDR3nt: TGTGCCAGCAGCGCCCATGGTGCGAACACTGAAGCTTTCTTT
CDR3aa: CASSAHGANTEAFF

d_gene: -
v_gene: TRBV6-6
abundance: -
j_gene: TRBJ2-5
CDR3nt: TGTGCCAGCAGTTACCGGGGAGGGGGAGGAGAGACCCAGTACTTC
CDR3aa: CASSYRGGGGETQYF

d_gene: TRBD1
v_gene: TRBV19
abundance: -
j_gene: TRBJ1-5
CDR3nt: TGTGCCAGTAGCTTGACAGGGGGCAGTCAGCCCCAGCATTTT
CDR3aa: CASSLTGGSQPQHF

d_gene: -
v_gene: TRBV7-6
abundance: -
j_gene: TRBJ2-5
CDR3nt: TGTGCCAGCAGCTTAGTAGGGTACCAAGAGACCCAGTACTTC
CDR3aa: CASSLVGYQETQYF

d_gene: -
v_gene: TRBV19
abundance: once
j_gene: TRBJ2-2
CDR3nt: TGTGCCAGTAGTTCAGGGATACCCGGGGAGCTGTTTTTT
CDR3aa: CASSSGIPGELFF

d_gene: TRBD1
v_gene: TRBV6-6
abundance: few
j_gene: TRBJ1-1
CDR3nt: TGTGCCAGCACGCTCGACAGGGCGAGAGCTTTCTTT
CDR3aa: CASTLDRARAFF

d_gene: -
v_gene: TRBV7-3
abundance: -
j_gene: TRBJ2-1
CDR3nt: TGTGCCAGCAGCTTAATGGGTGGGGTCGACAATGAGCAGTTCTTC
CDR3aa: CASSLMGGVDNEQFF

d_gene: TRBD2
v_gene: TRBV18
abundance: -
j_gene: TRBJ2-3
CDR3nt: TGTGCCAGCTCACCAGCAGCGGGAGGGCCCACTAGCACAGATACGCAGTATTTT
CDR3aa: CASSPAAGGPTSTDTQYF

d_gene: -
v_gene: TRBV27
abundance: few
j_gene: TRBJ2-3
CDR3nt: TGTGCCAGCCCAACCCTCACATCGGGAGAAGGGACAGATACGCAGTATTTT
CDR3aa: CASPTLTSGEGTDTQYF

d_gene: TRBD1
v_gene: TRBV27
abundance: -
j_gene: TRBJ2-7
CDR3nt: TGTGCCAGCAGTACCAAGGACAGGAGATTCACCTACGAGCAGTACTTC
CDR3aa: CASSTKDRRFTYEQYF

d_gene: -
v_gene: TRBV28
abundance: -
j_gene: TRBJ2-3
CDR3nt: TGTGCCAGCAGTCCGGGCCCCGGTAGCGGACCGCGCTCTGGCACAGATACGCAGTATTTT
CDR3aa: CASSPGPGSGPRSGTDTQYF

d_gene: -
v_gene: TRBV5-3
abundance: -
j_gene: TRBJ1-5
CDR3nt: TGTGCCAGAAGCTTGGAAGGCAGGGCTTGTAATCAGCCCCAGCATTTT
CDR3aa: CARSLEGRACNQPQHF

d_gene: TRBD1
v_gene: TRBV19
abundance: once
j_gene: TRBJ2-7
CDR3nt: TGTGCCAGTAGTCCGGGGACAGCCTACGAGCAGTACTTC
CDR3aa: CASSPGTAYEQYF

d_gene: TRBD1
v_gene: TRBV5-8
abundance: once
j_gene: TRBJ2-7
CDR3nt: TGTGCCAGCAGCTGGAATTATGGACAGGGGGGACCTTCCTACGAGCAGTACTTC
CDR3aa: CASSWNYGQGGPSYEQYF

d_gene: -
v_gene: TRBV6-6
abundance: -
j_gene: TRBJ1-5
CDR3nt: TGTGCCAGCAGCAAAGGGGGGGAATGGAATCAGCCCCAGCATTTT
CDR3aa: CASSKGGEWNQPQHF

d_gene: TRBD1
v_gene: TRBV5-1
abundance: once
j_gene: TRBJ2-3
CDR3nt: TGCGCCAGCAGCTTGGATAACAGGGGGACAGATACGCAGTATTTT
CDR3aa: CASSLDNRGTDTQYF

d_gene: TRBD2
v_gene: TRBV6-4
abundance: -
j_gene: TRBJ2-1
CDR3nt: TGTGCCAGCAGTGACGGACTAGCGGGGCACAATGAGCAGTTCTTC
CDR3aa: CASSDGLAGHNEQFF

d_gene: TRBD2
v_gene: TRBV27
abundance: -
j_gene: TRBJ2-1
CDR3nt: TGTGCCAGCAGTTTAGGGACTAGCTCCTACAATGAGCAGTTCTTC
CDR3aa: CASSLGTSSYNEQFF

d_gene: TRBD1
v_gene: TRBV5-1
abundance: once
j_gene: TRBJ1-1
CDR3nt: TGCGCCAGCAGCTTTCGACAGGGGATGAACACTGAAGCTTTCTTT
CDR3aa: CASSFRQGMNTEAFF

d_gene: -
v_gene: TRBV27
abundance: once
j_gene: TRBJ2-2
CDR3nt: TGTGCCAGCAGTTTAGTCCCGGGCAGCCTGAACACCGGGGAGCTGTTTTTT
CDR3aa: CASSLVPGSLNTGELFF

d_gene: TRBD2
v_gene: TRBV7-2
abundance: -
j_gene: TRBJ2-5
CDR3nt: TGTGCCAGCAGCCAAACTAGCGGGAGCACGAAGACCCAGTACTTC
CDR3aa: CASSQTSGSTKTQYF

d_gene: -
v_gene: TRBV6-1
abundance: -
j_gene: TRBJ1-5
CDR3nt: TGTGCCAGCAGTGAAGCAGGGGCGGTGGGTCAGCCCCAGCATTTT
CDR3aa: CASSEAGAVGQPQHF

d_gene: TRBD2
v_gene: TRBV6-5
abundance: -
j_gene: TRBJ2-3
CDR3nt: TGTGCCAGCACCCGTAGCGGGAACGGTGCAGATACGCAGTATTTT
CDR3aa: CASTRSGNGADTQYF

d_gene: -
v_gene: TRBV5-4
abundance: -
j_gene: TRBJ2-3
CDR3nt: TGTGCCAGCAGCTCGGGCAGTTCCGGGACACCAGATACGCAGTATTTT
CDR3aa: CASSSGSSGTPDTQYF

d_gene: -
v_gene: TRBV7-9
abundance: many
j_gene: TRBJ2-2
CDR3nt: TGTGCCATCCCCCGCCGGTCGCGGAGCGGGGAGCTGTTTTTT
CDR3aa: CAIPRRSRSGELFF

d_gene: -
v_gene: TRBV27
abundance: -
j_gene: TRBJ2-3
CDR3nt: TGTGCCAGCAGTTCACACTGGGCTAGCACAGATACGCAGTATTTT
CDR3aa: CASSSHWASTDTQYF

d_gene: -
v_gene: TRBV19
abundance: -
j_gene: TRBJ1-4
CDR3nt: TGTGCCAGTAGTCATCGCGGGGAGAATGAAAAACTGTTTTTT
CDR3aa: CASSHRGENEKLFF

d_gene: -
v_gene: TRBV28
abundance: -
j_gene: TRBJ1-1
CDR3nt: TGTGCCAGCAGTTTACGGACTCGGTCCGCTTTCTTT
CDR3aa: CASSLRTRSAFF

d_gene: TRBD2
v_gene: TRBV6-1
abundance: medium-sized
j_gene: TRBJ2-1
CDR3nt: TGTGCCAGCAGTGGACTAGCGGGAGGGTACAATGAGCAGTTCTTC
CDR3aa: CASSGLAGGYNEQFF

d_gene: TRBD2
v_gene: TRBV28
abundance: -
j_gene: TRBJ2-5
CDR3nt: TGTGCCAGCAGTTCCCTAGCGGGAGGTAGGGAGACCCAGTACTTC
CDR3aa: CASSSLAGGRETQYF

d_gene: TRBD2
v_gene: TRBV6-4
abundance: once
j_gene: TRBJ2-1
CDR3nt: TGTGCCAGCAGTGAGCGGGAGTCCTACAATGAGCAGTTCTTC
CDR3aa: CASSERESYNEQFF

d_gene: -
v_gene: TRBV19
abundance: -
j_gene: TRBJ2-3
CDR3nt: TGTGCCAGTAGTAGGGTTAGGACGGACTCTAGCACAGATACGCAGTATTTT
CDR3aa: CASSRVRTDSSTDTQYF

d_gene: -
v_gene: TRBV11-2
abundance: once
j_gene: TRBJ2-7
CDR3nt: TGTGCCAGCAGCTTACGCGATGGTGGTTACGAGCAGTACTTC
CDR3aa: CASSLRDGGYEQYF

d_gene: TRBD1
v_gene: TRBV9
abundance: -
j_gene: TRBJ1-2
CDR3nt: TGTGCCAGCAGCGTGGACAGGGGGCAGGGCTACACCTTC
CDR3aa: CASSVDRGQGYTF

d_gene: -
v_gene: TRBV4-2
abundance: -
j_gene: TRBJ2-1
CDR3nt: TGTGCCAGCAGCCAGCTATACAATGAGCAGTTCTTC
CDR3aa: CASSQLYNEQFF

d_gene: -
v_gene: TRBV2
abundance: -
j_gene: TRBJ2-1
CDR3nt: TGTGCCAGCAAAGACGGGTCATTTTTCTACAATGAGCAGTTCTTC
CDR3aa: CASKDGSFFYNEQFF

d_gene: -
v_gene: TRBV19
abundance: -
j_gene: TRBJ2-5
CDR3nt: TGTGCCAGTAGTATAAGGGGAGAGACCCAGTACTTC
CDR3aa: CASSIRGETQYF

d_gene: TRBD2
v_gene: TRBV5-1
abundance: few
j_gene: TRBJ2-7
CDR3nt: TGCGCCAGCAGCTTGAACCCTACCGGACTAGCGGGAGAGCAGTACTTC
CDR3aa: CASSLNPTGLAGEQYF

d_gene: -
v_gene: TRBV5-1
abundance: -
j_gene: TRBJ1-2
CDR3nt: TGCGCCAGCAGCTTGGGGGAGGGTAGGTTTGGAGGCTACACCTTC
CDR3aa: CASSLGEGRFGGYTF

d_gene: -
v_gene: TRBV11-3
abundance: -
j_gene: TRBJ2-1
CDR3nt: TGTGCCAGCAGCCTTGACGGGAATGAGCAGTTCTTC
CDR3aa: CASSLDGNEQFF

d_gene: -
v_gene: TRBV7-9
abundance: once
j_gene: TRBJ2-7
CDR3nt: TGTGCCAGCAGCTTATACGAACGGGAGTCCGAGCAGTACTTC
CDR3aa: CASSLYERESEQYF

d_gene: TRBD1
v_gene: TRBV7-2
abundance: -
j_gene: TRBJ1-5
CDR3nt: TGTGCCAGCAGCGTCAGGGGGAATCAGCCCCAGCATTTT
CDR3aa: CASSVRGNQPQHF

d_gene: -
v_gene: TRBV19
abundance: -
j_gene: TRBJ2-4
CDR3nt: TGTGCCAGTAGTACGCCGAGGACGGTCAAAAACATTCAGTACTTC
CDR3aa: CASSTPRTVKNIQYF

d_gene: -
v_gene: TRBV5-1
abundance: -
j_gene: TRBJ1-4
CDR3nt: TGCGCCAGCAGCTTTAATTCAGGGCAGAACCCCAGGAATGAAAAACTGTTTTTT
CDR3aa: CASSFNSGQNPRNEKLFF

d_gene: -
v_gene: TRBV10-3
abundance: -
j_gene: TRBJ2-3
CDR3nt: TGTGCCATCAGTGAAGGTACCCTAAGCACAGATACGCAGTATTTT
CDR3aa: CAISEGTLSTDTQYF

d_gene: -
v_gene: TRBV13
abundance: -
j_gene: TRBJ2-2
CDR3nt: TGTGCCAGCAGCTACCCGGTGGGGGGCACCGGGGAGCTGTTTTTT
CDR3aa: CASSYPVGGTGELFF

d_gene: -
v_gene: TRBV7-2
abundance: -
j_gene: TRBJ1-1
CDR3nt: TGTGCCAGCAGCTTAGTCTGGGTGAACACTGAAGCTTTCTTT
CDR3aa: CASSLVWVNTEAFF

d_gene: -
v_gene: TRBV6-6
abundance: -
j_gene: TRBJ2-6
CDR3nt: TGTGCCAGCAAAGAGGCTAGCTCTGGGGCCAACGTCCTGACTTTC
CDR3aa: CASKEASSGANVLTF

d_gene: -
v_gene: TRBV28
abundance: -
j_gene: TRBJ2-7
CDR3nt: TGTGCCAGCAGTTTAGGACGGACCTACGAGCAGTACTTC
CDR3aa: CASSLGRTYEQYF

d_gene: -
v_gene: TRBV2
abundance: few
j_gene: TRBJ1-1
CDR3nt: TGTGCCACCCAGGCCCAGCTGAACACTGAAGCTTTCTTT
CDR3aa: CATQAQLNTEAFF

d_gene: TRBD1
v_gene: TRBV27
abundance: -
j_gene: TRBJ2-1
CDR3nt: TGTGCCAGCAGCAGACGGACAGGGGGCGGACTCGATGAGCAGTTCTTC
CDR3aa: CASSRRTGGGLDEQFF

d_gene: -
v_gene: TRBV13
abundance: -
j_gene: TRBJ2-3
CDR3nt: TGTGCCAGCAGCTTGATCCGGGATACGCAGTATTTT
CDR3aa: CASSLIRDTQYF